The clone carrying this T cell receptor (beta chain) has a handful of counts. Its antigen is undetermined. TCRdb re-called the 5' RACE reads through MiXCR, storing one row per CDR3 protein. The data contain 40,000 to 60,000 distinct CDR3 sequences, over 5% of them seen just once; the ten biggest clones take up around 7%. The entry originates in a study of early T cells in non-severe SARS-CoV-2 infection. Whole-study findings and limits: Matching against VDJdb likely underestimated virus-specific expansions, favoring anti-spike CD8.

CDR1 and CDR2 from the germline V gene are SEHNR and FQNEAQ (reference sequence). The CDR3 is made up of 12 amino acids. V shed 1 base and J 13 bases; nucleotides not matched to a gene: 3. The sequencing here drew on whole blood, taken at baseline. This TCR was recovered from an adult who was a healthcare worker with PCR-confirmed SARS-CoV-2 infection or an uninfected control (not recorded which). The rearrangement uses TRBV7-9 and TRBJ2-1; 8 positions match TRBD2. The CDR3 here is CASSLEAGAQFF. The DNA for the CDR3 is TGTGCCAGCAGCTTAGAAGCGGGAGCTCAGTTCTTC.